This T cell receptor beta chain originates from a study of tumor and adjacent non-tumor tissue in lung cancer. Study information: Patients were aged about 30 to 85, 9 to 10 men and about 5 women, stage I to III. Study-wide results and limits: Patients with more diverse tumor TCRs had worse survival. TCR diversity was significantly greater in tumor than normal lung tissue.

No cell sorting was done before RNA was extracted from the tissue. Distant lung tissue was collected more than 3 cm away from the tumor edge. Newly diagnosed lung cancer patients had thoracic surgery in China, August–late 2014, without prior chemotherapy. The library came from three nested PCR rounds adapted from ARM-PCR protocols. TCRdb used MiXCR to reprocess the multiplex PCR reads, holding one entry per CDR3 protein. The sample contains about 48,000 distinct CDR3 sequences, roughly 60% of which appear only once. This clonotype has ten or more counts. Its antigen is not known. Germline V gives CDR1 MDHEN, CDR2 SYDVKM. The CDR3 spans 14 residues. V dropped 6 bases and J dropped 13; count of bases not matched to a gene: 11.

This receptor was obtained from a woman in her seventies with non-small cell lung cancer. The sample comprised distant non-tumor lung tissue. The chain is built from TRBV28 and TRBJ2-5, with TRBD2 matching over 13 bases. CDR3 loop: CASRLMGLAGHPYF. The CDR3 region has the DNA TGTGCCAGCAGACTAATGGGACTAGCGGGACACCCGTACTTC.